This T cell receptor (beta chain) was identified during a study of T-cell reconstitution after alpha-beta-depleted transplantation in children. General study points: Among T cells one year after transplant, newly produced cells accounted for most counts and diversity.

This clonotype came up many times. Its antigen is unknown. V was trimmed by 3 bases and J by 8 bases, leaving 8 bases between them. This CDR3 region has 11 residues. Looked up from germline, CDR1 is DFQATT and CDR2 is SNEGSKA (reference sequence). The TCRbeta library was prepared with unique molecular identifiers. In TCRdb, the PCR reads were re-called with MiXCR into one record per CDR3 protein. The table has 250,000 to 300,000 distinct CDR3 sequences, 9.5% to 13% seen once. This receptor was taken from a male patient between 2 and 10 years old who had a stem cell transplant for chronic granulomatous disease, so the T cells may come from the graft donor. The material sequenced was peripheral blood, taken 180 days after TCRalphabeta/CD19-depleted stem cell transplant. The chain carries TRBV20-1 and TRBJ2-4; unclear D gene. The CDR3 here is CSASRGDIQYF. For the CDR3, the DNA is TGCAGTGCTAGCCGAGGAGACATTCAGTACTTC.